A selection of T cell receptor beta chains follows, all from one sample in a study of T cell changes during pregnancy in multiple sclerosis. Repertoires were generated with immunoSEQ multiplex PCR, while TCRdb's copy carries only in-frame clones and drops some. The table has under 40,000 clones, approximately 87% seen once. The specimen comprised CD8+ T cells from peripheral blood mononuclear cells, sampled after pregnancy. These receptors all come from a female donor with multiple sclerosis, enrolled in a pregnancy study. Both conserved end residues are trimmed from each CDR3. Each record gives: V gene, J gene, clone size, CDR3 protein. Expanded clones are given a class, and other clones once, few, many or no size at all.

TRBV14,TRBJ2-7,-,ASSHRDRLYEQY
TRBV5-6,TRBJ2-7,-,ASSLGGGSYEQY
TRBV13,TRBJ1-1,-,ASSFWAEGSGAF
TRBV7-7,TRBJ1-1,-,ASSRTLNTEAF
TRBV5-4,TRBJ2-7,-,ASSSPIGGRPYEQY
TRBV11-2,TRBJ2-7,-,ASSSELVAGGFYEQY
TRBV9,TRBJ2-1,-,ASSAPGQGYNEQF
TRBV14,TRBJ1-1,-,ASSPQGATAF
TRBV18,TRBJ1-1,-,ASSLSDSYDAEGVNTEAF
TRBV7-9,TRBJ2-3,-,ASSLTQGKDTDTQY
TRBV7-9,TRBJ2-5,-,ASRSELEETQY
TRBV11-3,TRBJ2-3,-,ASSSSGGTDTQY
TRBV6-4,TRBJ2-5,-,ASSPGLVETQY
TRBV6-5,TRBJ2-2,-,ASSRGSYTGELF
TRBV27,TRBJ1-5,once,ASSFAETQPQH
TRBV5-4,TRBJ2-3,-,ASSLFQDTQY
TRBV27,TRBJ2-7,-,ASSFGGGSYEQY
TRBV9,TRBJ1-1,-,ASSAGGGLTEAF
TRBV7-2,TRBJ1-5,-,ASSLRPLMEDQPQH
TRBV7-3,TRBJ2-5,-,ASSLGLAYQETQY
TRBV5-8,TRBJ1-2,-,ASSPDGYT
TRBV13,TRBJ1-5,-,ASSLRQGNQPQH
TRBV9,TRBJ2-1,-,ASGRGGNYNEQF
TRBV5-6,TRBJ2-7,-,ASSLQQGLSYEQY
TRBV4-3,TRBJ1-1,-,ASSQGSGGDTEAF
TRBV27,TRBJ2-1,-,ASSLRGPYNEQF
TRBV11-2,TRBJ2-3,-,ASRPTGGTDTQY
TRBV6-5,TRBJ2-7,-,ASSPFSGGSYEQY
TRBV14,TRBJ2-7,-,ASSQETAGSSYEQY
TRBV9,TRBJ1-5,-,ASSVGASGTGNQPQH
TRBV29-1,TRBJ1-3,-,SVEPGQEANTIY
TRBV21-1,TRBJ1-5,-,ASLTGGCNQPQH
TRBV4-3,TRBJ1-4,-,ASSQAVRLTDSNEKLF
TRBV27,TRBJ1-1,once,ASSPQGIEAF
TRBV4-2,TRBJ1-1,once,ASNYGTGGLAEAF
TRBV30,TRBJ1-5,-,AWRRQGVSDQPQH
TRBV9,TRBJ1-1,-,ASSVGGTEAF
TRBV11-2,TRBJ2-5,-,ASSGPRQGINQETQY
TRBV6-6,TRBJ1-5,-,ASRVDRGNNQPQH
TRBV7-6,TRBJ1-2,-,ASSSGPDYGYT
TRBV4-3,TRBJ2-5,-,ASSLQTSGGQGGETQY
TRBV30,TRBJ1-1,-,AWEGQALRAF
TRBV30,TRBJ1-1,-,ARRLGRAEAF
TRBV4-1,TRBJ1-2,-,ASRLGRGDYGYT
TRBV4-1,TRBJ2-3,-,ASSQDKSAGDTQY
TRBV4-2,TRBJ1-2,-,ASSQDRAGDPYGYT
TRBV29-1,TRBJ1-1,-,SARGRNTEAF